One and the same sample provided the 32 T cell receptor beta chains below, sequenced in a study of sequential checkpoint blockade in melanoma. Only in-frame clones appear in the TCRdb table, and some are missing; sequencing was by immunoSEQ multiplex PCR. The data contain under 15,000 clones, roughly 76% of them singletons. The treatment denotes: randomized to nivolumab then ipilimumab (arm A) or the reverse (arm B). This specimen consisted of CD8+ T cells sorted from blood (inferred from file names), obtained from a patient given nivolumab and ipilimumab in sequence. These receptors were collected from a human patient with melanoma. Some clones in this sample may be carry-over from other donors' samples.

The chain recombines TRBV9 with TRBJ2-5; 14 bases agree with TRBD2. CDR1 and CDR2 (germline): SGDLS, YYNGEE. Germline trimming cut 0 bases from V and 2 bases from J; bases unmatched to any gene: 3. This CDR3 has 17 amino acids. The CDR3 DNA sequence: TGTGCCAGCAGCGTAGGGACTAGCGGGGGGATGCAAGAGACCCAGTACTTC. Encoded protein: CASSVGTSGGMQETQYF.

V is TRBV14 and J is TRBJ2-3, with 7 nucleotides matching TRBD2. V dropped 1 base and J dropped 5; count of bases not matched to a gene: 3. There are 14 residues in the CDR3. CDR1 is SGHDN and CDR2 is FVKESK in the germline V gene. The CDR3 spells CASSQVLARDTQYF. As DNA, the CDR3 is TGTGCCAGCAGCCAAGTACTAGCGCGAGATACGCAGTATTTT.

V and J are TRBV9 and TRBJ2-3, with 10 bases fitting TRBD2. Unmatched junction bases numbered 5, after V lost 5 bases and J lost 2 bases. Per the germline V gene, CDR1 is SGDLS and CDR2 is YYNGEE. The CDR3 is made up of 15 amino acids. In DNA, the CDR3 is TGTGCCAGCAGATCTCTAGCGGGGGCCACAGATACGCAGTATTTT. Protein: CASRSLAGATDTQYF.

CDR3: CASSLGQSHYGYTF. The DNA for the CDR3 is TGTGCCAGCAGCTTAGGACAGTCGCACTATGGCTACACCTTC. The chain uses TRBV7-9 and TRBJ1-2; tentative D call: TRBD1 (5 bases). Deletions cut 1 base from V and 3 bases from J, with 9 bases between. This CDR3 has 14 amino acids. CDR1 is SEHNR and CDR2 is FQNEAQ in the germline V gene (reference sequence).

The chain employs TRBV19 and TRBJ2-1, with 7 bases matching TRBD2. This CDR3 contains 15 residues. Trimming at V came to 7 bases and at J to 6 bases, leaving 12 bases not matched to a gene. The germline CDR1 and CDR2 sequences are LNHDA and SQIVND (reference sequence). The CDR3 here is CASTKVGGEGNEQFF. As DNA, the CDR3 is TGTGCCAGTACCAAGGTTGGGGGGGAGGGCAATGAGCAGTTCTTC.

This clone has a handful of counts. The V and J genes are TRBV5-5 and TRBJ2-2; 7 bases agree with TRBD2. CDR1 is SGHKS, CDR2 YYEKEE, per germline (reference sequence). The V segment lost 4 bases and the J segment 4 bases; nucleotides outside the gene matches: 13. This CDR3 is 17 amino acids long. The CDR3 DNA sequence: TGTGCCAGCAGCCAAGATTGGTCGGGGGGATTCACCGGGGAGCTGTTTTTT. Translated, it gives CASSQDWSGGFTGELFF.

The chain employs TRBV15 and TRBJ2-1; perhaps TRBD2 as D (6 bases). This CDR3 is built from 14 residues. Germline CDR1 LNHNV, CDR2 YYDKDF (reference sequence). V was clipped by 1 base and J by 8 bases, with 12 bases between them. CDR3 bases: TGTGCCACCAGCAGAGTTGGAGGGCTCCATGAGCAGTTCTTC. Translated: CATSRVGGLHEQFF.

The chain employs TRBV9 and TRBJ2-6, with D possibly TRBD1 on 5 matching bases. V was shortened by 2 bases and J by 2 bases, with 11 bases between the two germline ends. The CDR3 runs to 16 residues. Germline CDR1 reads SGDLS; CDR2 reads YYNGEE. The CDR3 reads CASSVAPGPGANVLTF. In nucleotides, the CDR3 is TGTGCCAGCAGCGTCGCTCCAGGGCCTGGGGCCAACGTCCTGACTTTC.

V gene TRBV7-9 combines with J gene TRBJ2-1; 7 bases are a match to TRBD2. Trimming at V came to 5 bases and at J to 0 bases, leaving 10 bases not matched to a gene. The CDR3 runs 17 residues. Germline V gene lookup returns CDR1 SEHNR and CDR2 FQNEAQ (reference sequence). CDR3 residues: CASSIQFGGGSYNEQFF. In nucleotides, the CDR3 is TGTGCCAGCAGCATCCAGTTTGGCGGGGGCTCCTACAATGAGCAGTTCTTC. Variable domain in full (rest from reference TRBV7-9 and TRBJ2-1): DTGVSQNPRHKITKRGQNVTFRCDPISEHNRLYWYRQTLGQGPEFLTYFQNEAQLEKSRLLSDRFSAERPKGSFSTLEIQRTEQGDSAMYLCASSIQFGGGSYNEQFFGPGTRLTVL.

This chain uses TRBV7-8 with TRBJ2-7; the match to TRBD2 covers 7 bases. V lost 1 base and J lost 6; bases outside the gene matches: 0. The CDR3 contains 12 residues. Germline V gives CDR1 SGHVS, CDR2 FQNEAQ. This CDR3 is CASSLGGGEQYF. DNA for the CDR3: TGTGCCAGCAGCTTAGGGGGGGGCGAGCAGTACTTC.

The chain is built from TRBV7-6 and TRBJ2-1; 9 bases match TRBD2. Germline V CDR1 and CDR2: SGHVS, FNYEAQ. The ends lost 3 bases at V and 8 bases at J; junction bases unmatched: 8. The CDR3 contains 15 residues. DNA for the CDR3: TGTGCCAGCAGCTTTCGCGGGGGGGCCGAGGATGAGCAGTTCTTC. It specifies CASSFRGGAEDEQFF.

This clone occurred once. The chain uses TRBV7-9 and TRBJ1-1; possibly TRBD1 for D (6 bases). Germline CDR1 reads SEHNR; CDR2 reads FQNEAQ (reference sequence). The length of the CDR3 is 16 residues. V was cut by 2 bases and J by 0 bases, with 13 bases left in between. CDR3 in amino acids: CASSLRRTDMNTEAFF. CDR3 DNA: TGTGCCAGCAGCTTAAGGCGGACAGACATGAACACTGAAGCTTTCTTT.

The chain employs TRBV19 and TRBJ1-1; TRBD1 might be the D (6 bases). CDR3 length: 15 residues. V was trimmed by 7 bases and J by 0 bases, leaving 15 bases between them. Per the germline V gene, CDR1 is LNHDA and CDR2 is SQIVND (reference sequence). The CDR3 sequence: CASIGVDRMNTEAFF. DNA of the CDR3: TGTGCCAGTATAGGGGTGGACAGAATGAACACTGAAGCTTTCTTT.

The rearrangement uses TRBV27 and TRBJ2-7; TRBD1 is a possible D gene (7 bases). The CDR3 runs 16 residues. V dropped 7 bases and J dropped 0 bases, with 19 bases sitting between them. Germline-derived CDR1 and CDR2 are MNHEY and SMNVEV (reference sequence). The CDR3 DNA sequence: TGTGCCAGCACTTCTTCCGCGGGACAGATCTCCTACGAGCAGTACTTC. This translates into CASTSSAGQISYEQYF.

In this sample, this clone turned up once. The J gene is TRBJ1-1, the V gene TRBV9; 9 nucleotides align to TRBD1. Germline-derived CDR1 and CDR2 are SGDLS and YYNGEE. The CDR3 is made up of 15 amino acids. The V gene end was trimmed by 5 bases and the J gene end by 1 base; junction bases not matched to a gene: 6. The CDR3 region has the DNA TGTGCCAGCAGGATAGACAGGGGGGGGAACACTGAAGCTTTCTTT. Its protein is CASRIDRGGNTEAFF.

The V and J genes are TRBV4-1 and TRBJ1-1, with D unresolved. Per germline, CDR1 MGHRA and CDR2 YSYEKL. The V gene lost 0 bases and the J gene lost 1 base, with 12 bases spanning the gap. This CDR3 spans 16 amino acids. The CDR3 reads CASSQEGGRPNTEAFF. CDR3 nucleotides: TGCGCCAGCAGCCAAGAGGGAGGACGGCCGAACACTGAAGCTTTCTTT.

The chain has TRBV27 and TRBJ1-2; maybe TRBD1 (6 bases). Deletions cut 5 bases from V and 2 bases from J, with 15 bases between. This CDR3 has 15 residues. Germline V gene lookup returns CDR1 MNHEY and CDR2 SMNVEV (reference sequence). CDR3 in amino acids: CASSRDGGLNYGYTF. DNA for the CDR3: TGTGCCAGCAGTCGAGACGGGGGGCTCAACTATGGCTACACCTTC.

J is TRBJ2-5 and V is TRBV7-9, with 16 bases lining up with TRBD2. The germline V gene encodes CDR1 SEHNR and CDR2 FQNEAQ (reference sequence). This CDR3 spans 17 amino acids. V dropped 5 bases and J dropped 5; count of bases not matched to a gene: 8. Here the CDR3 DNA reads TGTGCCAGCAGCACACCGGGACTAGCGGGGGGGGGTGAGACCCAGTACTTC. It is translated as CASSTPGLAGGGETQYF. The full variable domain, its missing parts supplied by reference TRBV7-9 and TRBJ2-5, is DTGVSQNPRHKITKRGQNVTFRCDPISEHNRLYWYRQTLGQGPEFLTYFQNEAQLEKSRLLSDRFSAERPKGSFSTLEIQRTEQGDSAMYLCASSTPGLAGGGETQYFGPGTRLLVL.

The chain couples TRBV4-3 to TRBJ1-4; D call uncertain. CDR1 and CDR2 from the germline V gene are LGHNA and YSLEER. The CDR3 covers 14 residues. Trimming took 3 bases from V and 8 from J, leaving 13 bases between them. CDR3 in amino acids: CASSHLRVGEKLFF. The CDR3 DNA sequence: TGCGCCAGCAGCCACCTACGGGTAGGCGAAAAACTGTTTTTT.

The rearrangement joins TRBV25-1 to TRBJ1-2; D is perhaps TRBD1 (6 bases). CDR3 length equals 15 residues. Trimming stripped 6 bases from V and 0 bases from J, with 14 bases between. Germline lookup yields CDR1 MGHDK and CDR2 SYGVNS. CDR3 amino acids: CASSPRGWANYGYTF. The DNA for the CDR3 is TGTGCCAGCAGCCCAAGGGGGTGGGCTAACTATGGCTACACCTTC.

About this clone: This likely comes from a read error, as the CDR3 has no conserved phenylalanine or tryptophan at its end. This CDR3 is CASSIGISYSNQPQHS. The CDR3 bases are TGTGCCAGTAGTATAGGTATAAGTTATAGCAATCAGCCCCAGCATTCT. This rearrangement joins TRBV19 to TRBJ1-5; D gene uncertain. This CDR3 spans 16 amino acids. From germline, CDR1 is LNHDA and CDR2 SQIVND (reference sequence). Trimming took 1 base from V and 0 from J, leaving 10 bases between them.

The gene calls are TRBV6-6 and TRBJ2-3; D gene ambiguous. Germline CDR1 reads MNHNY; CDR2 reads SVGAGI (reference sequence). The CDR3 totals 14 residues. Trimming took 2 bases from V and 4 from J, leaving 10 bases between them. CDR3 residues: CASSYLRGSDTQYF. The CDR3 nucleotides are TGTGCCAGCAGTTACCTCCGCGGCTCAGATACGCAGTATTTT.

DNA for the CDR3: TGTGCCACAGTAGTATATACAGGGGGAGGCACTGAAGCTTTCTTT. Translation: CATVVYTGGGTEAFF. The genes are TRBV19 and TRBJ1-1; 8 positions match TRBD1. Losses at the gene ends were 10 bases for V and 4 bases for J; bases not matched to a gene: 14. Germline V gene sequence: CDR1 LNHDA, CDR2 SQIVND (reference sequence). The CDR3 has 15 residues.

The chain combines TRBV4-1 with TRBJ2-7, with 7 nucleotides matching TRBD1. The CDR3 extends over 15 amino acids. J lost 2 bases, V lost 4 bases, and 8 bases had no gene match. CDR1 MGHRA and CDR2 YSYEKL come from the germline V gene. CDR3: CASSRARDSPYEQYF. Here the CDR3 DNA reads TGCGCCAGCAGCCGAGCCAGGGACAGTCCCTACGAGCAGTACTTC.

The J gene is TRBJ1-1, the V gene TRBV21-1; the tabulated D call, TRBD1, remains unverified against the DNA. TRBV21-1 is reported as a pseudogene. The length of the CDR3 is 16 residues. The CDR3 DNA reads TGTGCCAGCAGCAAAGAGGGGGCCTCCCCGAACACTGAAGCTTTCTTT. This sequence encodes CASSKEGASPNTEAFF.

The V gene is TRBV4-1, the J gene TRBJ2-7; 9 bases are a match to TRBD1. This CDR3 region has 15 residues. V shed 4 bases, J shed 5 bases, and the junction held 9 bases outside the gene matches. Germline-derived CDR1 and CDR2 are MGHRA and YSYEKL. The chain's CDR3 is CASSPAVDRGNEQYF. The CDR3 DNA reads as TGCGCCAGCAGCCCAGCGGTTGACAGGGGGAACGAGCAGTACTTC.

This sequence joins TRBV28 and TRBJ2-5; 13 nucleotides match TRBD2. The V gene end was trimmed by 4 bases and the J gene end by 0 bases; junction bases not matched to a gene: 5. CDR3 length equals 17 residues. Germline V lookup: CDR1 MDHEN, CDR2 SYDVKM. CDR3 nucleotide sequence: TGTGCCAGCAGTTCAAATGGACTAGCGGGAGACCAAGAGACCCAGTACTTC. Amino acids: CASSSNGLAGDQETQYF. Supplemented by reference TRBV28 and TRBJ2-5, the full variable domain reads DVKVTQSSRYLVKRTGEKVFLECVQDMDHENMFWYRQDPGLGLRLIYFSYDVKMKEKGDIPEGYSVSREKKERFSLILESASTNQTSMYLCASSSNGLAGDQETQYFGPGTRLLVL.

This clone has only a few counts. Written as DNA, the CDR3 is TGTGCCAGCAGCTTAATGGGACAGGGAGTGCGGGAGACCCAGTACTTC. Residues: CASSLMGQGVRETQYF. The chain employs TRBV7-2 and TRBJ2-5, with 9 bases aligning to TRBD1. This CDR3 comprises 16 residues. Germline lookup yields CDR1 SGHTA and CDR2 FQGNSA. The V segment lost 2 bases and the J segment 5 bases; nucleotides outside the gene matches: 9.

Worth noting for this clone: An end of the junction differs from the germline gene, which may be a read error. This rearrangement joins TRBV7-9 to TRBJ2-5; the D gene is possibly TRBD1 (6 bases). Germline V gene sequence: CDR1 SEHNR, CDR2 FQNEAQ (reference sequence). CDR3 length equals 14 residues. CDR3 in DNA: TGTGCCGGCAGCTTAGTTCAGGGGCAAGAGACCCAGTACTTC. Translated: CAGSLVQGQETQYF.

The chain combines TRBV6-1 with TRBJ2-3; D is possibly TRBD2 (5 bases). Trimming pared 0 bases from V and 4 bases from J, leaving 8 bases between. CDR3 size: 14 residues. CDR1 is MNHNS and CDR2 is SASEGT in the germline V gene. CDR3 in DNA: TGTGCCAGCAGTGAAGCCCGAGCGGCAGATACGCAGTATTTT. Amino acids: CASSEARAADTQYF.

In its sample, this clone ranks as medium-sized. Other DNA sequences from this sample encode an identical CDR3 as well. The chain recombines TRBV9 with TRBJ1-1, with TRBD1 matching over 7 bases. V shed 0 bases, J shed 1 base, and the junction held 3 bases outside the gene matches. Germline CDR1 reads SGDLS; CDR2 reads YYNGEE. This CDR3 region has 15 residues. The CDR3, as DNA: TGTGCCAGCAGCGTAGGGACAGGCTCGAACACTGAAGCTTTCTTT. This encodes CASSVGTGSNTEAFF.

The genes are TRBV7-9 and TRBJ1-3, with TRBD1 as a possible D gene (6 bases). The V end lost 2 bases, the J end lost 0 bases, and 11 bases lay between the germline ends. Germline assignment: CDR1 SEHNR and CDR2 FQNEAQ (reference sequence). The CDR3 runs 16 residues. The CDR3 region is CASSLRGRGSGNTIYF. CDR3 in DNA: TGTGCCAGCAGCTTAAGGGGCAGGGGCTCTGGAAACACCATATATTTT. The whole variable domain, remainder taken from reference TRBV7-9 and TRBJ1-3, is DTGVSQNPRHKITKRGQNVTFRCDPISEHNRLYWYRQTLGQGPEFLTYFQNEAQLEKSRLLSDRFSAERPKGSFSTLEIQRTEQGDSAMYLCASSLRGRGSGNTIYFGEGSWLTVV.